A selection of T cell receptor beta chains follows, all from one sample in a study of T cell repertoires in cytomegalovirus infection. TCRdb analysed the reads with MiXCR anew, one entry per CDR3 protein. The table lists approximately 700,000 distinct CDR3 sequences, under 40% of them singletons. Sample: PBMCs. These receptors all stem from a human donor in good health (CMV status not recorded). Some clones in this sample may be carry-over from other donors' samples. Each CDR3 is given with its conserved first and last residue. The D gene is left open where the match is weak. Size values are once, few and many counts, or a class for expanded clones, and some rows have none.

length	V	size	D	J	DNA	CDR3
16	TRBV4-1	-	-	TRBJ2-5	TGCGCCAGCAGCCAAGATCCTGAGACTTCCCAAGAGACCCAGTACTTC	CASSQDPETSQETQYF
13	TRBV11-2	-	-	TRBJ1-1	TGTGCCAGCAGCTTAGATCTGGGGGGACAAGCTTTCTTT	CASSLDLGGQAFF
15	TRBV6-1	-	-	TRBJ2-3	TGTGCCAGCAGTGGGGGACGTCTTTGGGGAGATACGCAGTATTTT	CASSGGRLWGDTQYF
10	TRBV23-1	few	-	TRBJ2-4	TGCGCCAGCCCCTCAAACATTCAGTACTTC	CASPSNIQYF
12	TRBV19	many	-	TRBJ2-7	TGTGCCAGTAGCGGAGGGGGCTACGAGCAGTACTTC	CASSGGGYEQYF
16	TRBV5-1	-	-	TRBJ2-6	TGCGCCAGCAGCAAAGACAGCCCCTCTGGGGCCAACGTCCTGACTTTC	CASSKDSPSGANVLTF
15	TRBV27	-	TRBD2	TRBJ2-7	TGTTCCAGCAGGCGAGGGACTAGCGTATCCTACGAGCAGTACTTC	CSSRRGTSVSYEQYF
11	TRBV7-2	-	-	TRBJ2-1	TGTGCCAGCAGCTCATCGAGATCTCAGTTCTTC	CASSSSRSQFF
11	TRBV19	-	-	TRBJ1-1	TGTGCCAGTAGGGCTGGGCAGGAAGCTTTCTTT	CASRAGQEAFF
13	TRBV9	-	-	TRBJ2-7	TGTGCCAGCAGCGTAGGACTAGCCTACGAGCAGTACTTC	CASSVGLAYEQYF
15	TRBV6-1	few	-	TRBJ1-5	TGTGCCAGCACCCCGGGGGTGAATAGCAATCAGCCCCAGCATTTT	CASTPGVNSNQPQHF
13	TRBV2	-	-	TRBJ1-2	TGTGCCAGCAGTCCAAGCGCCCAATATGGCTACACCTTC	CASSPSAQYGYTF
13	TRBV7-2	few	-	TRBJ2-5	TGTGCCAGCAGCTGGGGGGTTGGAGAGACCCAGTACTTC	CASSWGVGETQYF
15	TRBV10-3	few	TRBD1	TRBJ2-3	TGTGCCATCGCCCCCGGGCAGGGGGTGGCAGATACGCAGTATTTT	CAIAPGQGVADTQYF
11	TRBV7-6	many	-	TRBJ2-1	TGTGCCAGCAGCCGGCGGGGAGAGCAGTTCTTC	CASSRRGEQFF
15	TRBV7-2	-	-	TRBJ2-7	TGTGCCAGCAGCCCGGTCTGGTCGAGCTCCTACGAGCAGTACTTC	CASSPVWSSSYEQYF
13	TRBV7-2	many	-	TRBJ1-5	TGTGCCAGCAGTACGGGGGGGGGTCAGCCCCAGCATTTT	CASSTGGGQPQHF
14	TRBV5-6	few	-	TRBJ1-2	TGTGCCAGCAGCTTTGTCGGGAAGGACTATGGCTACACCTTC	CASSFVGKDYGYTF
14	TRBV6-5	few	TRBD1	TRBJ2-1	TGTGCCAGCGCCCGGGACAGGGATAACAATGAGCAGTTCTTC	CASARDRDNNEQFF
14	TRBV2	-	-	TRBJ1-4	TGTGCCAGCGGAGTTGTGCCGGCTAATGAAAAACTGTTTTTT	CASGVVPANEKLFF
12	TRBV7-6	many	-	TRBJ2-7	TGTGCCAGCAGCGGGTCCACCTACGAGCAGTACTTC	CASSGSTYEQYF
15	TRBV6-6	-	-	TRBJ1-4	TGTGCCAGCAGTTATCGTGCGGGGGGTAATAAAAAACTGTTTTTT	CASSYRAGGNKKLFF
14	TRBV6-6	few	TRBD2	TRBJ2-3	TGTGCCAGCATATTGGCTAGCGGGGCTTATACGCAGTATTTT	CASILASGAYTQYF
15	TRBV28	few	-	TRBJ1-2	TGTGCCAGCACAGAGAGGGGCCGGGGGCTCTATGGCTACACCTTC	CASTERGRGLYGYTF
16	TRBV19	-	TRBD2	TRBJ2-5	TGTGCCACAGCGGGGGCAAAGCGGGCCAACCAAGAGACCCAGTACTTC	CATAGAKRANQETQYF
14	TRBV6-1	-	-	TRBJ2-5	TGTGCCAGCACTCAGGACCCCAGCGGGGAGACCCAGTACTTC	CASTQDPSGETQYF
13	TRBV7-6	few	-	TRBJ2-7	TGTGCCAGCAGAGCACAAAACGCCATCGAGCAGTACTTC	CASRAQNAIEQYF
15	TRBV15	-	-	TRBJ2-7	TGTGCCACCAGCAGAGCCAGAATGCCCTTAGACGAGCAGTACTTC	CATSRARMPLDEQYF
16	TRBV11-3	-	TRBD2	TRBJ2-7	TGTGCCAGCAGCTTAGATGGCCTAGCGGGAGTCCCCGAGCAGTACTTC	CASSLDGLAGVPEQYF